These 12 T cell receptor beta chains originate from one sample sequenced in a study of cytomegalovirus exposure and HLA in healthy donors. The PCR used 60 Vbeta and 13 Jbeta primers. Profiling relied on immunoSEQ multiplex PCR, and the TCRdb table lists in-frame clones only, not all of them. The sample records some 150,000 clones, 79% being singletons. Sequencing input: PBMCs. Receptor source: a middle-aged man in good health and CMV-seropositive.

This rearrangement joins TRBV21-1 to TRBJ2-6; the D call TRBD1 from the table was never checked on the DNA. TRBV21-1 is described as a pseudogene. CDR3 length: 15 amino acids. CDR3 DNA sequence: TGTGCCAGCAGCCTAGGGGGTCCTGGGGCCAACGTCCTGACTTTC. It translates to CASSLGGPGANVLTF.

The genes are TRBV5-4 and TRBJ2-5; D is possibly TRBD1 (6 bases). The CDR3 loop spans 13 amino acids. The germline V gene has CDR1 SGHNT and CDR2 YYREEE (reference sequence). The V end lost 4 bases, the J end lost 11 bases, and 18 bases lay between the germline ends. The chain's CDR3 is CASSISGTKEQYF. Here the CDR3 DNA reads TGTGCCAGCAGCATATCCGGGACAAAGGAGCAGTACTTC.

The V gene is TRBV11-3, the J gene TRBJ2-7, with 14 bases identical to TRBD2. Germline CDR1 SGHNT, CDR2 YENEEA. This CDR3 region has 15 residues. The V segment lost 5 bases and the J segment 6 bases; nucleotides outside the gene matches: 6. The CDR3 protein is CASSPDGLAGGEQYF. The CDR3 DNA follows: TGTGCCAGCAGCCCCGATGGACTAGCGGGAGGCGAGCAGTACTTC.

The V call is TRBV28, the J call TRBJ2-3; D possibly corresponds to TRBD2 (6 bases). V lost 7 bases and J 10 bases, leaving 18 bases between the germline ends. The CDR3 length is 13 residues. CDR1 and CDR2 (germline): MDHEN, SYDVKM. CDR3 in DNA: TGTGCCAGCACTTTGCGACTAGATTTTCCGCAGTATTTT. Translated, it gives CASTLRLDFPQYF.

The V call is TRBV18, the J call TRBJ2-2; TRBD1 matches at 10 bases. V was clipped by 5 bases and J by 5 bases; unmatched bases: 11. CDR1 and CDR2 from the germline V gene are KGHSH and LQKENI. The CDR3 spans 17 residues. The CDR3 DNA reads as TGTGCCAGCTCAAAGACACTTACGGACAGGGGGACCGGGGAGCTGTTTTTT. This encodes CASSKTLTDRGTGELFF.

The chain joins TRBV6-6 to TRBJ1-2; D perhaps matches TRBD1 (5 bases). Germline V gene data show CDR1 as MNHNY and CDR2 as SVGAGI (reference sequence). CDR3 length: 13 amino acids. V was shortened by 7 bases and J by 3 bases, with 12 bases between the two germline ends. This CDR3 reads CASTKQGYYGYTF. CDR3 in DNA: TGTGCCAGCACCAAGCAGGGATACTATGGCTACACCTTC.

The V call is TRBV4-1, the J call TRBJ1-3; TRBD1 is a possible D gene (6 bases). The V end was cut by 4 bases, the J end by 0 bases, with 16 bases between. The CDR3 is made up of 17 amino acids. The V gene's germline CDR1 is MGHRA and CDR2 YSYEKL. For the CDR3, the DNA is TGCGCCAGCAGCCTTCCCTGGACAGAGCGCTCTGGAAACACCATATATTTT. Its translation is CASSLPWTERSGNTIYF.

The chain combines TRBV5-1 with TRBJ2-7; D might be TRBD2 (6 bases). Trimming shortened V by 4 bases and J by 6 bases, and 17 bases separated the two germline ends. Germline CDR1 reads SGHRS; CDR2 reads YFSETQ. This CDR3 is built from 14 residues. The CDR3 here is CASSGGTALSEQYF. The CDR3 DNA is TGCGCCAGCAGCGGCGGGACGGCCCTGTCCGAGCAGTACTTC.

This clone appeared a few times. This sequence joins TRBV7-6 and TRBJ1-4, with D uncertain. This CDR3 region has 14 residues. Germline loops: CDR1 SGHVS, CDR2 FNYEAQ. Trimming pared 6 bases from V and 2 bases from J, leaving 10 bases between. The CDR3 protein is CASRPGGTNEKLFF. The CDR3 DNA reads TGTGCCAGCAGACCAGGAGGGACTAATGAAAAACTGTTTTTT.

The V gene is TRBV18, the J gene TRBJ1-5; 8 nucleotides line up with TRBD1. This CDR3 spans 14 amino acids. In germline, CDR1 is KGHSH, CDR2 LQKENI. V shed 6 bases and J 6 bases; nucleotides not matched to a gene: 7. This CDR3 is CASSPGQGSQPQHF. The CDR3 DNA is TGTGCCAGCTCTCCAGGACAGGGAAGTCAGCCCCAGCATTTT.

In its sample, this clone was seen a few times. V gene TRBV6-1 combines with J gene TRBJ1-5, with 7 bases fitting TRBD1. There are 14 residues in the CDR3. Trimming took 7 bases from V and 9 from J; bases not matched to a gene: 12. CDR1 and CDR2 (germline): MNHNS, SASEGT. The CDR3, as DNA: TGTGCCAGCACCGGAGACAGGGCCCTCGGGCCCCAGCATTTT. It specifies CASTGDRALGPQHF.

V gene TRBV27 combines with J gene TRBJ2-1; D not certain. The CDR3 spans 12 residues. Looked up from germline, CDR1 is MNHEY and CDR2 is SMNVEV (reference sequence). V dropped 7 bases and J dropped 9 bases, with 13 bases sitting between them. The CDR3 sequence: CASTTHSGEQFF. CDR3 in DNA: TGTGCCAGCACCACCCACTCCGGTGAGCAGTTCTTC.